The 29 T cell receptor beta chains presented below share a single source sample, sequenced in a study of human T cells and chemical hapten exposure. The time point denotes: patch test 3, about 24 weeks after DPC sensitization. Stated treatment: therapeutic diphenylcyclopropenone sensitization with weekly scalp DPC. One entry per CDR3 protein, called by TCRdb with MiXCR from the RACE reads. The sample has fewer than 80,000 distinct CDR3 sequences; roughly 9.6% are singletons. The material was whole blood, obtained in connection with sensitization to the hapten diphenylcyclopropenone (DPC). The receptors were sampled from a woman younger than 45 with alopecia areata. Some clones in this sample may be carry-over from other donors' samples.

A few counts support this clonotype. This sequence joins TRBV12-2 and TRBJ2-3; the D call of TRBD2 is as the table states it, not checked on the DNA. TRBV12-2 is reported as a pseudogene. CDR3 length: 18 residues. The CDR3 DNA reads as TGTGCAAGTCGCTTAGGGGGTAAGCGGGAGAGGCGCGCAGATACGCAGTATTTT. This sequence encodes CASRLGGKRERRADTQYF.

In this sample, this clonotype turned up many times. This chain uses TRBV19 with TRBJ1-5; no clear D. This CDR3 has 13 amino acids. Trimming removed 5 bases at V and 0 bases at J, with 5 bases between. Germline CDR1 LNHDA, CDR2 SQIVND (reference sequence). This CDR3 reads CASSDLSNQPQHF. The CDR3 DNA follows: TGTGCCAGTAGTGACCTTAGCAATCAGCCCCAGCATTTT.

This clonotype showed up just a few times. The V call is TRBV12-3 or TRBV12-4, the J call TRBJ2-2; no clear D. Deletions cut 5 bases from V and 0 bases from J, with 13 bases between. The CDR3 covers 16 residues. CDR3 sequence reads: CASSASDRPNTGELFF. In DNA form, the CDR3 reads TGTGCCAGCAGTGCTTCAGACCGACCGAACACCGGGGAGCTGTTTTTT.

The V gene is TRBV3-1, the J gene TRBJ2-3; D possibly uses TRBD1 or TRBD2 (5 bases each). Germline assignment: CDR1 LGHDT and CDR2 YNNKEL (reference sequence). Between the trimmed V and J ends, which lost 5 bases and 3 bases, there was a span of 21 bases. The length of the CDR3 is 17 residues. This CDR3 reads CASSKGPGTAPTDTQYF. CDR3 nucleotide sequence: TGTGCCAGCAGCAAAGGCCCCGGGACCGCGCCGACAGATACGCAGTATTTT.

This clonotype was observed many times. The rearrangement links TRBV29-1 to TRBJ1-4, with D hard to call. The ends were cut back, 6 bases at V and 6 bases at J, with 14 bases in the middle. Germline assignment: CDR1 SQVTM and CDR2 ANQGSEA. The CDR3 runs to 13 residues. The CDR3 spells CSVQPNLDEKLFF. In DNA form, the CDR3 reads TGCAGCGTCCAACCCAACCTGGATGAAAAACTGTTTTTT.

The sample holds many counts of this clonotype. The chain links TRBV4-2 to TRBJ2-7; perhaps TRBD1 as D (5 bases). V lost 0 bases to trimming and J lost 5 bases, with 17 bases between them. CDR1 is LGHNA and CDR2 is YNFKEQ in the germline V gene. The CDR3 runs 16 residues. The CDR3 bases are TGTGCCAGCAGCCAAGATCAGGGCGGCCCCAGAGACGAGCAGTACTTC. Its protein product is CASSQDQGGPRDEQYF.

This clonotype has a count of ten or more. The chain is built from TRBV29-1 and TRBJ1-1; 10 positions agree with TRBD1. The germline V gene encodes CDR1 SQVTM and CDR2 ANQGSEA. This CDR3 has 12 residues. J gave up 5 bases and V 7 bases, and 4 bases lay outside the gene matches. Here the CDR3 DNA reads TGCAGCGCCGGGACAGGGGAGACTGAAGCTTTCTTT. It yields the protein CSAGTGETEAFF.

This clonotype showed up just a few times. The V and J genes are TRBV9 and TRBJ2-7; D gene unclear. Germline CDR1 reads SGDLS; CDR2 reads YYNGEE. Trimming removed 4 bases at V and 1 base at J, with 12 bases between. The CDR3 runs to 14 residues. The CDR3 DNA is TGTGCCAGCAGCCTCCTCGACACTTCCTACGAGCAGTACTTC. Translating it yields CASSLLDTSYEQYF.

Ten or more counts support this clonotype. This chain joins TRBV5-1 and TRBJ2-1, with 7 bases matching TRBD2. V was pared by 0 bases and J by 4 bases, with 4 bases of the junction left unmatched. Germline assignment: CDR1 SGHRS and CDR2 YFSETQ. This CDR3 spans 15 amino acids. The CDR3: CASSLVAGRYNEQFF. In nucleotides, the CDR3 is TGCGCCAGCAGCTTGGTAGCGGGCCGATACAATGAGCAGTTCTTC.

This clonotype was counted at least ten times. This chain connects TRBV5-4 to TRBJ1-1; D ambiguous. Germline CDR1 is SGHNT and CDR2 is YYREEE (reference sequence). Trimming took 0 bases from V and 5 from J, leaving 14 bases between them. CDR3 length: 15 amino acids. The CDR3 sequence is CASSLERPRGTEAFF. The CDR3 coding sequence is TGTGCCAGCAGCTTGGAACGGCCGCGGGGAACTGAAGCTTTCTTT. Combining the CDR3 with reference TRBV5-4 and TRBJ1-1 gives the whole variable domain ETGVTQSPTHLIKTRGQQVTLRCSSQSGHNTVSWYQQALGQGPQFIFQYYREEENGRGNFPPRFSGLQFPNYSSELNVNALELDDSALYLCASSLERPRGTEAFFGQGTRLTVV.

This clonotype has just a few counts. The rearrangement uses TRBV2 and TRBJ1-5; D might be TRBD1 (5 bases). Trimming removed 4 bases from V and 6 bases from J, with 13 bases in between. CDR1 is SNHLY, CDR2 FYNNEI, per germline. This CDR3 comprises 14 residues. For the CDR3, the DNA is TGTGCCAGCAGTGGGGGGGGACCGCCTCAGCCCCAGCATTTT. Its protein is CASSGGGPPQPQHF.

This clonotype was picked up many times. The CDR3 sequence: CASSPDFGSASGNTIYF. In DNA, the CDR3 is TGTGCCAGCAGCCCGGACTTCGGCAGCGCCTCTGGAAACACCATATATTTT. This chain uses TRBV12-3 or TRBV12-4 with TRBJ1-3, with D uncertain. This CDR3 is built from 17 residues. V was trimmed by 6 bases and J by 0 bases, leaving 18 bases between them.

The gene calls are TRBV3-1 and TRBJ1-2, with TRBD1 matching 7 bases. The V segment lost 2 bases and the J segment 7 bases; nucleotides outside the gene matches: 7. The CDR3 consists of 14 residues. Per the germline V gene, CDR1 is LGHDT and CDR2 is YNNKEL (reference sequence). CDR3: CASSQLDRALGYTF. The CDR3 bases are TGTGCCAGCAGCCAACTCGACAGGGCCCTTGGCTACACCTTC.

The CDR3 protein is CASSSLWSGGNTIYF. Written as DNA, the CDR3 is TGTGCCAGCAGCTCCCTCTGGTCCGGGGGAAACACCATATATTTT. The rearrangement uses TRBV5-5 and TRBJ1-3; D uncertain. Trimming took 3 bases from V and 4 from J, leaving 14 bases between them. Germline loops: CDR1 SGHKS, CDR2 YYEKEE (reference sequence). CDR3 length: 15 residues.

This clonotype was seen ten or more times. The chain uses TRBV5-4 and TRBJ1-1; D remains ambiguous. The V end was cut by 2 bases, the J end by 0 bases, with 5 bases between. The CDR3 is 13 amino acids. CDR1 is SGHNT, CDR2 YYREEE, per germline (reference sequence). CDR3 region: CASSLSVNTEAFF. The CDR3 nucleotides read TGTGCCAGCAGCTTATCGGTGAACACTGAAGCTTTCTTT.

V gene TRBV6-5 combines with J gene TRBJ2-7; 7 nucleotides line up with TRBD1. J was trimmed by 6 bases and V by 4 bases; bases with no gene match: 3. This CDR3 comprises 12 residues. Germline V gene data show CDR1 as MNHEY and CDR2 as SVGAGI. CDR3 coding DNA: TGTGCCAGCAGTTCCGACAGGGTCGAGCAGTACTTC. It is translated as CASSSDRVEQYF.

The J gene is TRBJ2-7, the V gene TRBV18, with TRBD1 as a possible D gene (5 bases). Trimming pared 3 bases from V and 7 bases from J, leaving 16 bases between. Germline V gene data show CDR1 as KGHSH and CDR2 as LQKENI. The CDR3 has 14 residues. This CDR3 reads CASSPSGRAVEQYF. CDR3 DNA sequence: TGTGCCAGCTCACCGAGTGGCAGGGCGGTTGAGCAGTACTTC.

The CDR3 DNA reads as TGTGCCAGCAGGTCCTCCGGAACAGGGAACCTATATGGCTACACCTTC. This translates into CASRSSGTGNLYGYTF. This chain links TRBV6-1 with TRBJ1-2, with D possibly being TRBD1 (6 bases). V was shortened by 6 bases and J by 5 bases, with 22 bases between the two germline ends. Germline V gene lookup returns CDR1 MNHNS and CDR2 SASEGT. The CDR3 contains 16 residues.

The chain has TRBV7-8 and TRBJ2-6, with a tentative D call TRBD1 (6 bases). Germline V CDR1 and CDR2: SGHVS, FQNEAQ. The CDR3 consists of 18 residues. The ends were cut back, 8 bases at V and 0 bases at J, with 20 bases in the middle. This CDR3 is CASGIYRAPYSGANVLTF. The CDR3 coding sequence is TGTGCCAGCGGGATATACAGGGCCCCCTACTCTGGGGCCAACGTCCTGACTTTC.

The table lists this clonotype with many counts. This rearrangement joins TRBV6-2 or TRBV6-3 to TRBJ2-7; 7 positions match TRBD2. The CDR3 runs to 14 residues. J was trimmed by 0 bases and V by 5 bases; bases with no gene match: 4. Germline CDR1 is MNHEY and CDR2 is SVGEGT. The CDR3 DNA sequence: TGTGCCAGCAGTCCCGGGGACTACTCCTACGAGCAGTACTTC. As protein: CASSPGDYSYEQYF.

The V gene is TRBV5-5, the J gene TRBJ1-5; TRBD1 aligns across 7 bases. Germline CDR1 and CDR2: SGHKS and YYEKEE (reference sequence). Unmatched junction bases numbered 8, after V lost 4 bases and J lost 1 base. The CDR3 totals 16 residues. This chain's CDR3 is CASSPHRGGSNQPQHF. The CDR3 bases are TGTGCCAGCAGCCCCCACAGGGGTGGAAGCAATCAGCCCCAGCATTTT.

This clonotype was counted between two and nine times. The chain carries TRBV11-3 and TRBJ1-1; TRBD1 aligns across 7 bases. The CDR3 is 15 residues long. Germline V CDR1 and CDR2: SGHNT, YENEEA. V dropped 4 bases and J dropped 3; count of bases not matched to a gene: 8. The CDR3 DNA is TGTGCCAGCAGCTACGCTAGCGGACAGGACACTGAAGCTTTCTTT. This encodes CASSYASGQDTEAFF.

This sequence joins TRBV7-2 and TRBJ1-5; D gene unclear. Germline V gene sequence: CDR1 SGHTA, CDR2 FQGNSA. This CDR3 contains 17 residues. Trimming stripped 1 base from V and 1 base from J, with 14 bases between. The CDR3 sequence is CASSLVIGGLSNQPQHF. The CDR3 nucleotides read TGTGCCAGCAGCTTAGTTATAGGCGGACTAAGCAATCAGCCCCAGCATTTT.

This clonotype is a singleton in its sample. A much larger clone lies a single base off, so this may be a read error. This chain connects TRBV7-9 to TRBJ2-7; D is unresolved. Deletions cut 5 bases from V and 5 bases from J, with 13 bases between. The V gene's germline CDR1 is SEHNR and CDR2 FQNEAQ (reference sequence). This CDR3 has 13 residues. The CDR3 region is CASSRADPHEQYF. Here the CDR3 DNA reads TGTGCCAGCAGCCGGGCGGATCCCCACGAGCAGTACTTC.

The chain is built from TRBV20-1 and TRBJ2-1; TRBD2 is a possible D gene (7 bases). Germline V gives CDR1 DFQATT, CDR2 SNEGSKA (reference sequence). This CDR3 comprises 13 residues. Trimming pared 6 bases from V and 0 bases from J, leaving 9 bases between. Here the CDR3 reads CSAGGPSYNEQFF. The CDR3 DNA reads as TGCAGTGCGGGGGGGCCCTCCTACAATGAGCAGTTCTTC.

The gene calls are TRBV4-1 and TRBJ2-1; the D is unclear. V gave up 4 bases and J gave up 3 bases, with 13 bases separating them. CDR3 size: 15 residues. Per germline, CDR1 MGHRA and CDR2 YSYEKL. CDR3 sequence reads: CASSPHWGLYNEQFF. CDR3 in DNA: TGCGCCAGCAGCCCCCATTGGGGTCTCTACAATGAGCAGTTCTTC.

The table lists this clonotype with many counts. The chain employs TRBV5-1 and TRBJ1-4; tentatively, D is TRBD1 (5 bases). CDR1 is SGHRS, CDR2 YFSETQ, per germline. Deletions cut 7 bases from V and 4 bases from J, with 11 bases between. This CDR3 is built from 13 residues. The CDR3 reads CASAGSFNEKLFF. In DNA, the CDR3 is TGCGCCAGCGCAGGGTCCTTTAATGAAAAACTGTTTTTT. Combining the CDR3 with reference TRBV5-1 and TRBJ1-4 gives the whole variable domain KAGVTQTPRYLIKTRGQQVTLSCSPISGHRSVSWYQQTPGQGLQFLFEYFSETQRNKGNFPGRFSGRQFSNSRSEMNVSTLELGDSALYLCASAGSFNEKLFFGSGTQLSVL.

This clonotype was recorded a few times. The junction departs from germline at one end; a sequencing error may be responsible. The genes are TRBV27 and TRBJ2-7; TRBD2 matches 12 bases. Per the germline V gene, CDR1 is MNHEY and CDR2 is SMNVEV (reference sequence). CDR3 length: 16 amino acids. CDR3 nucleotides: TGTGCCAGCAGTTTATCCGGACTAGCGGGGTACTACGAGCAGTATTTC. This sequence encodes CASSLSGLAGYYEQYF.

This clonotype was found many times. The chain is built from TRBV5-1 and TRBJ2-1, with 12 bases matching TRBD2. V shed 2 bases, J shed 8 bases, and the junction held 8 bases outside the gene matches. CDR3 length: 16 residues. Germline values: CDR1 SGHRS, CDR2 YFSETQ. The CDR3 loop reads CASSFGLAGSGDEQFF. The DNA of the CDR3 is TGCGCCAGCAGCTTCGGACTAGCGGGATCAGGAGATGAGCAGTTCTTC.